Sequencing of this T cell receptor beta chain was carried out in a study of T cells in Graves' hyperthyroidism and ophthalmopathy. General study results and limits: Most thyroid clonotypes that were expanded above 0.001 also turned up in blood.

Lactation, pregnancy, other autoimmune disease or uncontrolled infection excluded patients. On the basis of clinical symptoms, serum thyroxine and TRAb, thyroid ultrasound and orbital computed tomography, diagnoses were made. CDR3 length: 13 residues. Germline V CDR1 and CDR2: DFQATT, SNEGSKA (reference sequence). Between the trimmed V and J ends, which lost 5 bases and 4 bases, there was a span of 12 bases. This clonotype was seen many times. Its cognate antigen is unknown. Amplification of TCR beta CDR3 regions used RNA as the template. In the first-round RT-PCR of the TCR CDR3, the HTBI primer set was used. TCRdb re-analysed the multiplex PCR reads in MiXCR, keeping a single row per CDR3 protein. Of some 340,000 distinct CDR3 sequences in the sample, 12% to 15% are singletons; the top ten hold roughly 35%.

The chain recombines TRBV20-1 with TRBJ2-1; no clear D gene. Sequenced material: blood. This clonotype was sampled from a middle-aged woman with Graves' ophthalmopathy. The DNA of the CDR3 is TGCAGTGCTTTTTCCACCGCATACAATGAGCAGTTCTTC. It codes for CSAFSTAYNEQFF.